A selection of T cell receptor beta chains follows, all from one sample in a study of siplizumab effects on memory and regulatory T cells. Clones were read by immunoSEQ multiplex PCR, and TCRdb kept only the in-frame ones, dropping some. Here the sample spans about 100,000 clones, about 94% being singletons. The source material was non-Treg CD4+ T cells sorted from blood. These receptors were taken from a human donor in good health. Both conserved end residues are part of each CDR3. Each record gives: D gene, V gene, J gene, clone size, CDR3 length, CDR3 DNA, CDR3 protein. The D gene is left open where the match is weak. Size tells how often a clone was seen (once, few, many) or the class of an expanded clone, and some rows leave it out.

TRBD2	TRBV7-3	TRBJ2-1	-	15	TGTGCCAGCAGCTTAATTTTGGCGGGAGTGAATGAGCAGTTCTTC	CASSLILAGVNEQFF
TRBD2	TRBV28	TRBJ2-5	-	16	TGTGCCAGCAGTCCCCCGACTAGCGGGAGGGGGGAGACCCAGTACTTC	CASSPPTSGRGETQYF
TRBD2	TRBV5-1	TRBJ2-3	-	17	TGCGCCAGCAGCTTGGTTGGGACTAGCGGGACTACAGATACGCAGTATTTT	CASSLVGTSGTTDTQYF
-	TRBV6-1	TRBJ1-2	-	14	TGTGCCAGCAGTGAGGCTGGGAAGGCCGATGGCTACACCTTC	CASSEAGKADGYTF
-	TRBV18	TRBJ1-3	-	14	TGTGCCAGCTCACCTAGGGGGGTTACAAACACCATATATTTT	CASSPRGVTNTIYF
-	TRBV5-1	TRBJ2-5	-	16	TGCGCCAGCAGCCCAGGACAGCCTAACGACCAAGAGACCCAGTACTTC	CASSPGQPNDQETQYF
TRBD1	TRBV5-4	TRBJ2-1	-	17	TGTGCCAGCAGCCTTAAAACCGGGACAGGGGGCTACAATGAGCAGTTCTTC	CASSLKTGTGGYNEQFF
TRBD2	TRBV11-2	TRBJ2-7	-	14	TGTGCCAGCAGCCTGAAAACTAGCGGCTACGAGCAGTACTTC	CASSLKTSGYEQYF
TRBD2	TRBV29-1	TRBJ2-3	once	16	TGCAGCGGCAGGGGACTAGCGGGAGAGGAGGGAGATACGCAGTATTTT	CSGRGLAGEEGDTQYF
-	TRBV7-2	TRBJ1-1	-	14	TGTGCCAGCTTTAGGACAGCGGCGAACACTGAAGCTTTCTTT	CASFRTAANTEAFF
TRBD2	TRBV7-2	TRBJ2-2	-	14	TGTGCCAGCAGCCCTGGACTAGTTGGCGGGGAGCTGTTTTTT	CASSPGLVGGELFF
-	TRBV1	TRBJ1-1	-	14	TGCACCAGCAGCCAAGGGGGACAGGGGACTGAAGCTTTCTTT	CTSSQGGQGTEAFF
-	TRBV20-1	TRBJ1-2	-	11	TGCAGTGCACCCCAGGGTAACGGCTACACCTTC	CSAPQGNGYTF
-	TRBV10-2	TRBJ2-5	-	14	TGCGCCAGCAGTGAGTGGAGACCCCCAGAGACCCAGTACTTC	CASSEWRPPETQYF
-	TRBV4-2	TRBJ2-3	-	17	TGTGCCAGCAGCCAAGGGGCCAGGGCGGGGATCACAGATACGCAGTATTTT	CASSQGARAGITDTQYF
-	TRBV6-6	TRBJ2-1	-	14	TGTGCCAGCAGTCATCGGGACACCTACAATGAGCAGTTCTTC	CASSHRDTYNEQFF
TRBD1	TRBV5-6	TRBJ2-2	-	18	TGTGCCAGCAGCTTTGAGACAGGGGCCCTGAGTGACACCGGGGAGCTGTTTTTT	CASSFETGALSDTGELFF
-	TRBV12-5	TRBJ2-3	-	15	TGTGCTAGTGCGAGGGACTCCTGGGGCACAGATACGCAGTATTTT	CASARDSWGTDTQYF
TRBD1	TRBV7-9	TRBJ1-2	-	13	TGTGCCAGCAGCCTCAGGGGGGGCAATGGCTACACCTTC	CASSLRGGNGYTF
-	TRBV5-4	TRBJ2-5	-	15	TGTGCCAGCAGCTTGGCACCCAGGCCCCAAGAGACCCAGTACTTC	CASSLAPRPQETQYF
-	TRBV29-1	TRBJ2-3	-	14	TGCAGCGTTGAGAGGAGCCGATACACAGATACGCAGTATTTT	CSVERSRYTDTQYF
-	TRBV9	TRBJ2-3	-	15	TGTGCCAGCAGCTCCAGTGGGAGTTGGGCAGATACGCAGTATTTT	CASSSSGSWADTQYF
-	TRBV5-5	TRBJ1-5	-	14	TGTGCCAGCAGCTGGGGCGGGGGGAATCAGCCCCAGCATTTT	CASSWGGGNQPQHF
-	TRBV14	TRBJ2-7	once	15	TGTGCCAGCAGCCAAGACGCGGGGCTAGCCTACGAGCAGTACTTC	CASSQDAGLAYEQYF
-	TRBV28	TRBJ1-5	once	14	TGTGCCAGCAGTCGCGCGCAGGGATTTCAGCCCCAGCATTTT	CASSRAQGFQPQHF
TRBD2	TRBV7-8	TRBJ2-1	-	16	TGTGCCAGCAATTCTAAGGTCCGGGGGGGATACAATGAGCAGTTCTTC	CASNSKVRGGYNEQFF
TRBD2	TRBV18	TRBJ2-7	-	15	TGTGCCAGCTCACCACGGGGAGGGGTCAACGACGAGCAGTACTTC	CASSPRGGVNDEQYF
-	TRBV6-1	TRBJ2-4	-	13	TGTGCCAGCACAGAATGGGCCAAAAACATTCAGTACTTC	CASTEWAKNIQYF
-	TRBV11-2	TRBJ2-3	once	15	TGTGCCAGCAGCATAACTAGCTCAGGCACAGATACGCAGTATTTT	CASSITSSGTDTQYF
-	TRBV5-8	TRBJ1-1	-	13	TGTGCCAGCAGCTCGCGGGGTGACGCGGAAGCTTTCTTT	CASSSRGDAEAFF
TRBD2	TRBV6-1	TRBJ2-4	-	19	TGTGCCAGCAGTGAAGTTGAGACTAGCGGGAGCCTGGCCAAAAACATTCAGTACTTC	CASSEVETSGSLAKNIQYF
-	TRBV6-1	TRBJ2-3	few	15	TGTGCCACGCTCAGGATCCAGTTACTCACAGATACGCAGTATTTT	CATLRIQLLTDTQYF
-	TRBV30	TRBJ1-2	once	11	TGTGCCGGTGACCCGCGCTATGGCTACACCTTC	CAGDPRYGYTF
-	TRBV6-1	TRBJ1-2	-	12	TGTGCCAGCAGTGAGGCCAGGTTTGGCTACACCTTC	CASSEARFGYTF
TRBD1	TRBV12-5	TRBJ2-7	-	13	TGTGCTAGTGGTTTGGAATCCGGGACAGGGCTATACTTC	CASGLESGTGLYF
-	TRBV4-1	TRBJ1-2	-	15	TGCGCCAGCAGCCCCCAAAGGACGGGTAACTATGGCTACACCTTC	CASSPQRTGNYGYTF
-	TRBV6-6	TRBJ2-7	-	16	TGTGCCAGCGCCTCATCTGGGGGAAAAGGACCCGACGAGCAGTACTTC	CASASSGGKGPDEQYF
-	TRBV9	TRBJ2-2	-	15	TGTGCCAGCAGCGTAAATTGGGAGCCCACCGGGGAGCTGTTTTTT	CASSVNWEPTGELFF
TRBD1	TRBV2	TRBJ2-7	-	13	TGTGCCAGCAGTCGGACAGGGAGGTACGAGCAGTACTTC	CASSRTGRYEQYF